Following are 3 T cell receptor beta chains from one sample sequenced in a study of vaccination and CD4 T cells after COVID-19. With the Oncomine TCR Beta short-read assay, DNA from cultured CD4+ T cells was sequenced. TCRdb fed the PCR reads into MiXCR, producing one record per CDR3 protein. The table includes under 15,000 distinct CDR3 sequences, 45% to 65% detected once. Treatment here: roughly 10-day PBMC culture with coronavirus spike peptide pools or control peptides (ViraFEST assay). These receptors' antigens are unknown. The sample comprised CD4+ T cells from blood, cultured in vitro. The receptors derive from a human donor who had recovered from COVID-19.

This chain links TRBV7-2 with TRBJ1-1; 7 nucleotides align to TRBD1. Germline V gives CDR1 SGHTA, CDR2 FQGNSA. V was pared by 1 base and J by 0 bases, with 2 bases of the junction left unmatched. There are 15 residues in the CDR3. The CDR3 nucleotides are TGTGCCAGCAGCTTAGGGACAGGTCTGAACACTGAAGCTTTCTTT. Its translation: CASSLGTGLNTEAFF.

This clonotype was seen once. The chain couples TRBV19 to TRBJ1-2, with 7 bases lining up with TRBD1. The CDR3 totals 13 residues. Trimming at V came to 2 bases and at J to 7 bases, leaving 4 bases not matched to a gene. CDR1 and CDR2 (germline): LNHDA, SQIVND (reference sequence). This CDR3 reads CASSIPGGTGYTF. The CDR3 region has the DNA TGTGCCAGTAGTATACCAGGGGGAACTGGCTACACCTTC.

This chain links TRBV11-2 with TRBJ1-1, with a weak D call TRBD1 (5 bases). V lost 0 bases, J lost 1 base, and 12 bases lay in between. Germline V lookup: CDR1 SGHAT, CDR2 FQNNGV. This CDR3 contains 16 residues. This chain's CDR3 is CASSLEFRVKNTEAFF. CDR3 in DNA: TGTGCCAGCAGCTTAGAGTTCAGGGTTAAGAACACTGAAGCTTTCTTT. Based on the CDR3 plus reference TRBV11-2 and TRBJ1-1, the full variable domain is EAGVAQSPRYKIIEKRQSVAFWCNPISGHATLYWYQQILGQGPKLLIQFQNNGVVDDSQLPKDRFSAERLKGVDSTLKIQPAKLEDSAVYLCASSLEFRVKNTEAFFGQGTRLTVV.